The 21 T cell receptor beta chains in this list originate from one sample, sequenced in a study of T cells after yellow fever vaccination. TCRdb analysed the 5' RACE reads with MiXCR anew, one entry per CDR3 protein. The sample has 200,000 to 300,000 distinct CDR3 sequences; about 3.5% are singletons. Sequenced material: PBMCs, taken 15 days after the yellow fever booster vaccination. The receptors derive from a man between 18 and 29 years old who received the YFV17D yellow fever vaccine.

The sample holds many counts of this clonotype. Written as DNA, the CDR3 is TGTGCCAGCAGCCCCGAGTTAGCGGGAGCCAATGAGCAGTTCTTC. Amino acid sequence: CASSPELAGANEQFF. The chain links TRBV7-3 to TRBJ2-1; 9 positions agree with TRBD2. CDR1 and CDR2 (germline): SGHTA, FQGTGA. This CDR3 contains 15 residues. The ends lost 5 bases at V and 6 bases at J; junction bases unmatched: 8.

Ten or more counts support this clonotype. The CDR3 sequence is CASSGGTGLPNQPQHF. The CDR3 coding sequence is TGTGCCAGCAGTGGAGGGACAGGGTTACCCAATCAGCCCCAGCATTTT. The rearrangement links TRBV6-1 to TRBJ1-5, with 9 bases aligning to TRBD1. Looked up from germline, CDR1 is MNHNS and CDR2 is SASEGT. V dropped 4 bases and J dropped 3; count of bases not matched to a gene: 7. The CDR3 has 16 amino acids.

The table lists this clonotype with many counts. The chain joins TRBV4-1 to TRBJ2-7; 9 bases agree with TRBD1. Germline CDR1 is MGHRA and CDR2 is YSYEKL. The CDR3 is 14 amino acids. After removal of 1 base from V and 8 bases from J, the junction contained 6 bases not matched to a gene. The CDR3 loop reads CASSQAQGAGKQYV. In DNA, the CDR3 is TGCGCCAGCAGCCAAGCACAGGGGGCCGGTAAGCAGTACGTC.

This clonotype was recorded a few times. A much bigger clone sits one base away, suggesting this may be a read error. The chain links TRBV7-7 to TRBJ2-7, with D unclear. Per the germline V gene, CDR1 is SSHAT and CDR2 is FNYEAQ (reference sequence). The CDR3 sequence is 13 residues long. The CDR3 nucleotides read TGTGCCAGCAGCTCAGGCCAGAACTACGAGCACTACTTC. Translated: CASSSGQNYEHYF.

This clonotype was counted at least ten times. The chain joins TRBV7-9 to TRBJ2-5; D is perhaps TRBD1 or TRBD2 (5 bases each). With 8 bases removed from V and 5 bases from J, the gap between germline ends came to 12 bases. Germline V CDR1 and CDR2: SEHNR, FQNEAQ (reference sequence). This CDR3 has 12 residues. For the CDR3, the DNA is TGTGCCAGCTCGGGGCGATCCGAGACCCAGTACTTC. It codes for CASSGRSETQYF.

This clonotype showed up many times. The chain links TRBV25-1 to TRBJ2-5; 11 nucleotides line up with TRBD2. Germline V lookup: CDR1 MGHDK, CDR2 SYGVNS. V trimming: 4 bases; J trimming: 2 bases; junction bases outside the gene matches: 0. The CDR3 consists of 14 residues. CDR3 in amino acids: CASSGLAGQETQYF. The CDR3 DNA follows: TGTGCCAGCAGTGGACTAGCGGGGCAAGAGACCCAGTACTTC.

Written as DNA, the CDR3 is TGTGCCAGCACCCACGGGGGGGTCGCCCAGCCCCAGCATTTT. Translated, it gives CASTHGGVAQPQHF. V usage is TRBV6-2 or TRBV6-3 and J usage is TRBJ1-5; a possible D gene is TRBD1 (5 bases). Per germline, CDR1 MNHEY and CDR2 SVGEGT. This CDR3 is built from 14 residues. V lost 7 bases and J lost 7, with 17 bases in between.

The CDR3 DNA reads TGTGCCAGCAGCGACAGGGTCACTAATGAAAAACTGTTTTTT. This encodes CASSDRVTNEKLFF. The V gene is TRBV11-2, the J gene TRBJ1-4, with 7 bases fitting TRBD1. With V trimmed by 5 bases and J by 2 bases, 2 bases remained unmatched. From germline, CDR1 is SGHAT and CDR2 FQNNGV. The length of the CDR3 is 14 residues.

This clonotype was observed a handful of times. The chain combines TRBV19 with TRBJ2-6; TRBD1 agrees at 9 bases. The CDR3 is 18 residues long. The ends lost 5 bases at V and 1 base at J; junction bases unmatched: 9. Germline V gives CDR1 LNHDA, CDR2 SQIVND (reference sequence). Here the CDR3 reads CASSSNPGTGSGANVLTF. The CDR3 DNA reads TGTGCCAGTAGTTCAAACCCCGGGACAGGGTCTGGGGCCAACGTCCTGACTTTC.

There are many counts of this clonotype. The chain links TRBV11-2 to TRBJ1-4; D gene uncertain. The germline V and J ends were trimmed by 5 bases and 16 bases, with 20 bases remaining between them. Germline CDR1 SGHAT, CDR2 FQNNGV. The CDR3 sequence is 13 residues long. In DNA, the CDR3 is TGTGCCAGCAGCCTCCATCCCGGGTCCCCAAGGTTTTTT. Translation: CASSLHPGSPRFF.

Concerning this clonotype: This may be a read error: a much more frequent sequence differs by one nucleotide. The chain employs TRBV7-9 and TRBJ2-3; D possibly corresponds to TRBD2 (7 bases). This CDR3 region has 13 residues. Germline V gene lookup returns CDR1 SEHNR and CDR2 FQNEAQ (reference sequence). The CDR3 DNA reads TGTGCCAGCTCCGGGGGGCCCACAGATAGGCAGTATTTT. Its protein product is CASSGGPTDRQYF. The full variable domain, in which reference TRBV7-9 and TRBJ2-3 provide the parts outside the CDR3, is DTGVSQNPRHKITKRGQNVTFRCDPISEHNRLYWYRQTLGQGPEFLTYFQNEAQLEKSRLLSDRFSAERPKGSFSTLEIQRTEQGDSAMYLCASSGGPTDRQYFGPGTRLTVL.

The V and J genes are TRBV28 and TRBJ2-7; D not resolved. CDR1 is MDHEN and CDR2 is SYDVKM in the germline V gene. The germline V and J ends were trimmed by 5 bases and 4 bases, with 6 bases remaining between them. This CDR3 has 11 residues. This CDR3 is CASSDLYEQYV. The DNA for the CDR3 is TGTGCCAGCAGTGACTTATACGAGCAGTACGTC.

This clonotype showed up many times. The V and J genes are TRBV7-3 and TRBJ2-3; tentative D call: TRBD1 (6 bases). This CDR3 is built from 14 residues. Germline CDR1 reads SGHTA; CDR2 reads FQGTGA. V gave up 4 bases and J gave up 1 base, with 9 bases separating them. The CDR3 region is CASSSQGRTDTQYF. The CDR3 bases are TGTGCCAGCAGCTCACAGGGCCGCACAGATACGCAGTATTTT.

This clonotype was counted ten times or more. The V gene is TRBV7-9, the J gene TRBJ2-7; a weak D match, TRBD2 (6 bases). Germline CDR1 is SEHNR and CDR2 is FQNEAQ (reference sequence). The CDR3 length is 16 residues. V was shortened by 4 bases and J by 1 base, with 17 bases between the two germline ends. DNA for the CDR3: TGTGCCAGCAGCTGGGGACTCATGACAGAGTCCTACGAGCAGTACGTC. Protein product: CASSWGLMTESYEQYV.

This clonotype has ten or more counts. The V call is TRBV2, the J call TRBJ1-3, with D perhaps matching TRBD1 (5 bases). CDR1 and CDR2 from the germline V gene are SNHLY and FYNNEI. This CDR3 is built from 14 residues. V was trimmed by 2 bases and J by 4 bases, leaving 9 bases between them. In nucleotides, the CDR3 is TGTGCCAGCAGTGAACAGGGAGCAGGAAACACCATATATTTT. Its translation: CASSEQGAGNTIYF.

This clonotype has a count of ten or more. The chain has TRBV20-1 and TRBJ2-3; 10 bases line up with TRBD2. After removal of 0 bases from V and 5 bases from J, the junction contained 5 bases not matched to a gene. The CDR3 consists of 15 residues. Germline loops: CDR1 DFQATT, CDR2 SNEGSKA (reference sequence). The CDR3 DNA reads TGCAGTGCTAGAGATGAGCGGGGGGGCAAAGATACGCAGTATTTT. Protein product: CSARDERGGKDTQYF.

The sample holds many counts of this clonotype. The rearrangement joins TRBV18 to TRBJ1-3, with a tentative D call TRBD1 (5 bases). CDR1 and CDR2 (germline): KGHSH, LQKENI. The CDR3 runs 20 residues. Trimming cost V 5 bases and J 0 bases, with 26 bases left between them. The CDR3 DNA follows: TGTGCCAGCTCAAGCCAATCGCTTTCTAGTGGGGGTAACTCTGGAAACACCATATATTTT. It codes for CASSSQSLSSGGNSGNTIYF.

This clonotype was seen many times. The gene calls are TRBV6-6 and TRBJ2-2; no clear D. The CDR3 is 14 residues long. V gave up 5 bases and J gave up 2 bases, with 9 bases separating them. Germline V gene data show CDR1 as MNHNY and CDR2 as SVGAGI (reference sequence). The CDR3 loop is CASSHDGNTGELFF. DNA of the CDR3: TGTGCCAGCAGTCACGACGGAAACACCGGGGAGCTGTTTTTT.

This clonotype has ten or more counts. V gene TRBV6-5 combines with J gene TRBJ2-5; D remains ambiguous. V lost 0 bases, J lost 0 bases, and 11 bases lay in between. Germline lookup yields CDR1 MNHEY and CDR2 SVGAGI. CDR3 length equals 16 residues. This CDR3 reads CASSYSNWADQETQYF. The CDR3 DNA sequence: TGTGCCAGCAGTTACTCGAACTGGGCCGACCAAGAGACCCAGTACTTC.

This clonotype was recorded at least ten times. V usage is TRBV19 and J usage is TRBJ2-1, with 11 bases aligning to TRBD2. Losses at the gene ends were 5 bases for V and 6 bases for J; bases not matched to a gene: 6. The germline CDR1 and CDR2 sequences are LNHDA and SQIVND (reference sequence). The CDR3 loop spans 15 amino acids. The CDR3 DNA reads TGTGCCAGTAGTCCGACTAGCGGGGACTTCAATGAGCAGTTCTTC. Its translation is CASSPTSGDFNEQFF.

This clonotype occurred many times. The chain couples TRBV19 to TRBJ1-1, with 7 bases aligning to TRBD1. Per germline, CDR1 LNHDA and CDR2 SQIVND (reference sequence). V lost 2 bases, J lost 6 bases, and 6 bases stayed unmatched. CDR3 length: 14 amino acids. CDR3 protein: CASSINRQGPEAFF. DNA of the CDR3: TGTGCCAGTAGTATAAATCGACAGGGCCCTGAAGCTTTCTTT.